This T cell receptor (beta chain) derives from a study of early T cells in non-severe SARS-CoV-2 infection. Across the whole study: The sequenced material was bulk RNA from unsorted whole blood, and its chains were unpaired.

This clonotype was seen repeatedly, ten times or more. The target antigen is unknown. Looked up from germline, CDR1 is SGDLS and CDR2 is YYNGEE. V was shortened by 0 bases and J by 3 bases, with 12 bases between the two germline ends. The CDR3 is 15 amino acids. Individual cDNA molecules received unique molecular identifiers during library preparation. TCRdb re-derived calls from the 5' RACE reads in MiXCR, one entry per CDR3 protein. This table has tens of thousands of distinct CDR3 sequences, about 3.9% appearing once. The study, taken as a whole, reports: Comparison of clonotypes with VDJdb favored anti-spike CD8 responses while missing private and CD4 specificities.

The TCR was taken from an adult who was a healthcare worker with PCR-confirmed SARS-CoV-2 infection or an uninfected control (not recorded which). The rearrangement links TRBV9 to TRBJ1-1, with TRBD1 as a possible D gene (5 bases). Sequences were obtained from whole blood. CDR3 in amino acids: CASSVVMGGYTEAFF. CDR3 in DNA: TGTGCCAGCAGCGTAGTAATGGGGGGATACACTGAAGCTTTCTTT.